The 11 T cell receptor beta chains in this list originate from one sample, sequenced in a study of cytomegalovirus exposure and HLA in healthy donors. In the PCR, 60 Vbeta and 13 Jbeta primers were used. The protocol was immunoSEQ multiplex PCR, while the TCRdb copy is restricted to in-frame clones and leaves out a portion. This table holds around 100,000 clones, about 77% found once. Sequenced sample: PBMCs. All receptors come from a young woman in good health and CMV-seropositive.

This rearrangement joins TRBV30 to TRBJ1-2, with a tentative D call TRBD1 (5 bases). Germline V gene sequence: CDR1 GTSNPN, CDR2 SVGIG (reference sequence). Between the trimmed V and J ends, which lost 5 bases and 7 bases, there was a span of 17 bases. The length of the CDR3 is 13 residues. CDR3 sequence: CAWGPHGGLGYTF. The CDR3 DNA sequence: TGTGCCTGGGGGCCTCACGGGGGTCTTGGCTACACCTTC.

The chain uses TRBV5-6 and TRBJ2-3, with a possible D match to TRBD2 (6 bases). V was trimmed by 4 bases and J by 2 bases, leaving 17 bases between them. The germline CDR1 and CDR2 sequences are SGHDT and YYEEEE. The CDR3 has 16 residues. The CDR3 here is CASSPRRDLSTDTQYF. The CDR3 DNA sequence: TGTGCCAGCAGCCCCCGGAGGGACCTCTCCACAGATACGCAGTATTTT.

The chain couples TRBV5-4 to TRBJ2-3; 14 bases agree with TRBD2. Trimming took 3 bases from V and 2 from J; bases not matched to a gene: 8. CDR3 size: 18 residues. Germline CDR1 SGHNT, CDR2 YYREEE (reference sequence). CDR3 protein: CASSSPGTSGGYTDTQYF. The CDR3 DNA follows: TGTGCCAGCAGCTCACCCGGGACTAGCGGGGGCTACACAGATACGCAGTATTTT.

J is TRBJ2-2 and V is TRBV25-1, with 7 positions matching TRBD2. Losses at the gene ends were 5 bases for V and 4 bases for J; bases not matched to a gene: 10. The length of the CDR3 is 16 residues. CDR1 and CDR2 from the germline V gene are MGHDK and SYGVNS. The CDR3 bases are TGTGCCAGCAGTCTTTGGGAGGGGTCGGGCACCGGGGAGCTGTTTTTT. This gives the protein CASSLWEGSGTGELFF.

The V gene is TRBV19, the J gene TRBJ2-7; 7 positions match TRBD1. The CDR3 sequence is 15 residues long. Germline CDR1 is LNHDA and CDR2 is SQIVND (reference sequence). The V segment lost 4 bases and the J segment 6 bases; nucleotides outside the gene matches: 12. This chain's CDR3 is CASSTRQGLSREQYF. The CDR3 DNA is TGTGCCAGTAGTACTAGACAGGGATTGAGTCGCGAGCAGTACTTC.

The V gene is TRBV2, the J gene TRBJ1-4, with a weak D call TRBD1 (5 bases). The ends were cut back, 5 bases at V and 5 bases at J, with 15 bases in the middle. This CDR3 spans 15 amino acids. CDR1 and CDR2 (germline): SNHLY, FYNNEI. The CDR3 here is CASSYLGQGNEKLFF. Here the CDR3 DNA reads TGTGCCAGCAGTTATTTGGGGCAGGGAAATGAAAAACTGTTTTTT.

The chain links TRBV29-1 to TRBJ1-2; no clear D. V lost 6 bases to trimming and J lost 0 bases, with 8 bases between them. CDR1 and CDR2 (germline): SQVTM, ANQGSEA. The CDR3 is 12 residues long. Written as DNA, the CDR3 is TGCAGCGTAAGACTTTCTAACTATGGCTACACCTTC. Translation: CSVRLSNYGYTF.

The V gene is TRBV29-1, the J gene TRBJ1-1; D remains unclear. V was trimmed by 1 base and J by 1 base, leaving 13 bases between them. CDR3 length: 15 residues. Germline CDR1 is SQVTM and CDR2 is ANQGSEA. The CDR3 nucleotides are TGCAGCGTTGAAGGCGGCCGTGGATGGAACACTGAAGCTTTCTTT. Translating gives CSVEGGRGWNTEAFF. The variable domain in full, completed from reference TRBV29-1 and TRBJ1-1, reads SAVISQKPSRDICQRGTSLTIQCQVDSQVTMMFWYRQQPGQSLTLIATANQGSEATYESGFVIDKFPISRPNLTFSTLTVSNMSPEDSSIYLCSVEGGRGWNTEAFFGQGTRLTVV.

The sample holds a few counts of this clone. This rearrangement joins TRBV2 to TRBJ2-5; 7 positions match TRBD1. The CDR3 is made up of 14 amino acids. Germline trimming cut 7 bases from V and 3 bases from J; bases unmatched to any gene: 8. The germline gives CDR1 SNHLY, CDR2 FYNNEI. The CDR3 DNA reads TGTGCCAGCATAAGACAGGGCGGAGAAGAGACCCAGTACTTC. Amino acid sequence: CASIRQGGEETQYF. Drawing the rest from reference TRBV2 and TRBJ2-5, the complete variable domain is EPEVTQTPSHQVTQMGQEVILRCVPISNHLYFYWYRQILGQKVEFLVSFYNNEISEKSEIFDDQFSVERPDGSNFTLKIRSTKLEDSAMYFCASIRQGGEETQYFGPGTRLLVL.

The rearrangement joins TRBV9 to TRBJ2-3; the D is unclear. V was shortened by 0 bases and J by 5 bases, with 7 bases between the two germline ends. CDR3 size: 13 residues. The germline CDR1 and CDR2 sequences are SGDLS and YYNGEE. The CDR3 spells CASSVDRRDTQYF. The CDR3 DNA follows: TGTGCCAGCAGCGTAGACCGGAGAGATACGCAGTATTTT.

This rearrangement joins TRBV29-1 to TRBJ2-5, with D possibly matching TRBD1 (6 bases). Germline loops: CDR1 SQVTM, CDR2 ANQGSEA. This CDR3 region has 13 residues. Between the trimmed V and J ends, which lost 6 bases and 5 bases, there was a span of 16 bases. The CDR3 spells CSVPEGGRETQYF. The CDR3 nucleotides are TGCAGCGTACCGGAAGGGGGTCGGGAGACCCAGTACTTC.